What follows are 26 T cell receptor beta chains derived from one specimen sequenced in a study of regulatory T cells in long-lasting Graves disease. Through Arm-PCR of CDR3 regions and iRepertoire HTBI primers, TCR beta libraries were built. TCRdb re-derived calls from the multiplex PCR reads in MiXCR, one entry per CDR3 protein. The data hold almost 350,000 distinct CDR3 sequences, with around 20% observed a single time. Time point here: persistent/refractory GD, antithyroid drugs over 5 years with positive TRAb. Following extraction of RNA from PBMCs, that RNA was used to make the TCR library. Sample: peripheral blood mononuclear cells (PBMCs), taken when the disease was refractory, from a patient treated with antithyroid drugs. All receptors come from a female donor with Graves disease.

At least ten counts were recorded for this clonotype. J is TRBJ2-7 and V is TRBV20-1; 7 bases fit TRBD1. Looked up from germline, CDR1 is DFQATT and CDR2 is SNEGSKA (reference sequence). Trimming cost V 8 bases and J 3 bases; bases outside gene matches: 16. The CDR3 is 15 residues long. The CDR3, as DNA: TGCAGTTCCAACTCAAGACAGGGCCTCGACTACGAGCAGTACTTC. Its translation is CSSNSRQGLDYEQYF.

This clonotype has just a few counts. The genes are TRBV11-2 and TRBJ2-7; TRBD1 matches at 9 bases. Per the germline V gene, CDR1 is SGHAT and CDR2 is FQNNGV. CDR3 size: 18 residues. Trimming cost V 1 base and J 7 bases; bases outside gene matches: 17. The CDR3 nucleotides are TGTGCCAGCAGCTTAGTTGGGACAGGGTATGTTAGTTTTAGGGAGCAGTACTTC. It specifies CASSLVGTGYVSFREQYF.

Turning to this clonotype: A much bigger clone sits one base away, suggesting this may be a read error. V usage is TRBV18 and J usage is TRBJ1-2, with no clear D. This CDR3 comprises 14 residues. Germline V gene data show CDR1 as KGHSH and CDR2 as LQKENI. Trimming pared 3 bases from V and 6 bases from J, leaving 14 bases between. DNA of the CDR3: TGTGCCAGCTCACCGTTTGACAAGGGCAATGGCTACACCTTC. Its protein is CASSPFDKGNGYTF.

This clonotype came up many times. CDR3 sequence (DNA): TGTGCCAGCAGCTTTACCAACAGGGGCGGGTACACTGAAGCTTTCTTT. The encoded protein is CASSFTNRGGYTEAFF. The J gene is TRBJ1-1, the V gene TRBV11-2; TRBD1 matches at 7 bases. Germline assignment: CDR1 SGHAT and CDR2 FQNNGV. Trimming at V came to 3 bases and at J to 3 bases, leaving 10 bases not matched to a gene. The length of the CDR3 is 16 residues.

This clonotype came up many times. V is TRBV20-1 and J is TRBJ2-5; TRBD2 matches at 7 bases. The CDR3 length is 18 residues. V gave up 6 bases and J gave up 3 bases; unmatched junction bases: 22. Germline CDR1 DFQATT, CDR2 SNEGSKA (reference sequence). The CDR3 bases are TGCAGTGCCACCTCGAGACTAGCCCACAAAGTCCCCAAAGAGACCCAGTACTTC. It yields the protein CSATSRLAHKVPKETQYF.

This clonotype came up a few times. The V call is TRBV7-8, the J call TRBJ2-7; TRBD1 aligns across 7 bases. CDR3 length: 12 residues. Trimming took 6 bases from V and 5 from J; bases not matched to a gene: 4. Germline V gives CDR1 SGHVS, CDR2 FQNEAQ. CDR3 DNA sequence: TGTGCCAGCAGGACGACAGGGAACGAGCAGTACTTC. Protein sequence: CASRTTGNEQYF.

The sample holds many counts of this clonotype. The rearrangement uses TRBV7-2 and TRBJ2-5; 13 nucleotides line up with TRBD2. Trimming took 5 bases from V and 4 from J; bases not matched to a gene: 7. Germline V gene sequence: CDR1 SGHTA, CDR2 FQGNSA. The CDR3 is made up of 16 amino acids. The CDR3 protein is CASSPGLAGVTETQYF. As DNA, the CDR3 is TGTGCCAGCAGCCCTGGACTAGCGGGGGTCACAGAGACCCAGTACTTC.

In DNA, the CDR3 is TGTGCCAGCAGCCAAGTTCATACTAGACCCTACGAGCAGTACTTC. Protein: CASSQVHTRPYEQYF. This chain joins TRBV14 and TRBJ2-7; D possibly corresponds to TRBD2 (5 bases). V dropped 1 base and J dropped 2 bases, with 12 bases sitting between them. The CDR3 is 15 amino acids. Germline CDR1 and CDR2: SGHDN and FVKESK. Filled out from reference TRBV14 and TRBJ2-7, the complete variable domain reads EAGVTQFPSHSVIEKGQTVTLRCDPISGHDNLYWYRRVMGKEIKFLLHFVKESKQDESGMPNNRFLAERTGGTYSTLKVQPAELEDSGVYFCASSQVHTRPYEQYFGPGTRLTVT.

This chain links TRBV15 with TRBJ1-5; maybe TRBD1 (5 bases). CDR1 is LNHNV, CDR2 YYDKDF, per germline (reference sequence). The V end was cut by 1 base, the J end by 5 bases, with 15 bases between. The CDR3 loop spans 16 amino acids. The CDR3 DNA reads TGTGCCACCAGCAGAGCCCAGGGTCGGGTTCATCAGCCCCAGCATTTT. It is translated as CATSRAQGRVHQPQHF. Looking up the rest from reference TRBV15 and TRBJ1-5 gives the full variable domain: DAMVIQNPRYQVTQFGKPVTLSCSQTLNHNVMYWYQQKSSQAPKLLFHYYDKDFNNEADTPDNFQSRRPNTSFCFLDIRSPGLGDTAMYLCATSRAQGRVHQPQHFGDGTRLSIL.

This clonotype was detected many times. This CDR3 is CSAKIRTSGGPYEQYF. Here the CDR3 DNA reads TGCAGTGCTAAAATCCGGACTAGCGGGGGGCCCTACGAGCAGTACTTC. The rearrangement uses TRBV20-1 and TRBJ2-7, with 14 bases identical to TRBD2. Germline lookup yields CDR1 DFQATT and CDR2 SNEGSKA (reference sequence). The CDR3 runs to 16 residues. With V trimmed by 4 bases and J by 2 bases, 7 bases remained unmatched.

This clonotype showed up many times. The chain links TRBV10-3 to TRBJ1-2; the match to TRBD1 covers 7 bases. The length of the CDR3 is 13 residues. Germline V CDR1 and CDR2: ENHRY, SYGVKD. Losses at the gene ends were 5 bases for V and 3 bases for J; bases not matched to a gene: 3. CDR3 DNA: TGTGCCATCAGTACCGGGACAGACTATGGCTACACCTTC. The encoded protein is CAISTGTDYGYTF.

In its sample, this clonotype was seen a few times. CDR3 coding DNA: TGTGCCAGCAGATTGGGTGGACCGACGAATCAGCCCCAGCATTTT. This encodes CASRLGGPTNQPQHF. The chain couples TRBV2 to TRBJ1-5; D unresolved. Germline CDR1 and CDR2: SNHLY and FYNNEI. The germline V and J ends were trimmed by 6 bases and 4 bases, with 16 bases remaining between them. This CDR3 is 15 amino acids long.

The chain uses TRBV28 and TRBJ2-7; the D gene is possibly TRBD1 (6 bases). The V and J ends lost 4 bases and 0 bases respectively, with 25 bases between them. Germline V gene data show CDR1 as MDHEN and CDR2 as SYDVKM. The CDR3 is made up of 19 amino acids. The CDR3 protein is CASSSSYTTTGWSSYEQYF. The CDR3 nucleotides read TGTGCCAGCAGTTCCTCATACACTACGACAGGATGGAGCTCCTACGAGCAGTACTTC.

This clonotype was counted many times. The rearrangement uses TRBV28 and TRBJ2-7; 7 nucleotides align to TRBD1. The trim removed 6 bases at V and 4 bases at J, leaving 9 bases unmatched. CDR1 and CDR2 (germline): MDHEN, SYDVKM. CDR3 size: 14 residues. CDR3 sequence reads: CASRRPGQLYEQYF. CDR3 sequence (DNA): TGTGCCAGCAGGCGGCCGGGACAGCTGTACGAGCAGTACTTC.

This clonotype was counted only a few times. The rearrangement links TRBV5-1 to TRBJ2-2, with TRBD2 matching over 10 bases. CDR1 and CDR2 (germline): SGHRS, YFSETQ. V gave up 2 bases and J gave up 5 bases; unmatched junction bases: 12. The CDR3 is 18 residues long. The CDR3, as DNA: TGCGCCAGCAGCTTACAAGCTGCTAGCGGGAGAGGTACCGGGGAGCTGTTTTTT. Translated: CASSLQAASGRGTGELFF. Based on the CDR3 plus reference TRBV5-1 and TRBJ2-2, the full variable domain is KAGVTQTPRYLIKTRGQQVTLSCSPISGHRSVSWYQQTPGQGLQFLFEYFSETQRNKGNFPGRFSGRQFSNSRSEMNVSTLELGDSALYLCASSLQAASGRGTGELFFGEGSRLTVL.

This chain joins TRBV19 and TRBJ2-3; D might be TRBD2 (6 bases). CDR3 length: 15 residues. The V gene lost 4 bases and the J gene lost 0 bases, with 11 bases spanning the gap. From germline, CDR1 is LNHDA and CDR2 SQIVND (reference sequence). The DNA for the CDR3 is TGTGCCAGTAGTACGTTCGGGACTAGCACAGATACGCAGTATTTT. Its protein product is CASSTFGTSTDTQYF.

This clonotype was recorded a few times. The rearrangement links TRBV10-1 to TRBJ2-4, with D perhaps TRBD1 or TRBD2 (5 bases each). Deletions cut 11 bases from V and 0 bases from J, with 11 bases between. Germline V gene lookup returns CDR1 WNHNN and CDR2 SYGVQD (reference sequence). The CDR3 runs 13 residues. The CDR3: CAVGTVAKNIQYF. The CDR3 region has the DNA TGCGCCGTAGGGACGGTAGCCAAAAACATTCAGTACTTC.

This clonotype was counted between two and nine times. This sequence joins TRBV20-1 and TRBJ2-7; 11 bases map to TRBD2. With 6 bases clipped from V and 0 bases from J, the junction kept 4 bases outside the gene matches. This CDR3 contains 14 residues. In germline, CDR1 is DFQATT, CDR2 SNEGSKA (reference sequence). CDR3 sequence reads: CSATTSGDSYEQYF. As DNA, the CDR3 is TGCAGTGCCACGACTAGCGGGGACTCCTACGAGCAGTACTTC.

The table lists this clonotype with a few counts. The chain combines TRBV7-9 with TRBJ2-4; 7 nucleotides agree with TRBD1. The CDR3 spans 16 residues. Trimming removed 5 bases from V and 1 base from J; junction bases left unmatched: 8. The germline gives CDR1 SEHNR, CDR2 FQNEAQ (reference sequence). Written as DNA, the CDR3 is TGTGCCAGCAGCGGTCGACAGGGATGGGCCAAAAACATTCAGTACTTC. As protein: CASSGRQGWAKNIQYF.

About this clonotype: The missing conserved phenylalanine or tryptophan at the end of this CDR3 makes a read error likely. The J gene is TRBJ1-6, the V gene TRBV7-9; 9 bases fit TRBD1. The ends lost 1 base at V and 10 bases at J; junction bases unmatched: 2. Germline V CDR1 and CDR2: SEHNR, FQNEAQ (reference sequence). The length of the CDR3 is 14 residues. CDR3 DNA sequence: TGTGCCAGCAGCTTAGGGGACAGGGACTCACCCCTCCACCTT. This encodes CASSLGDRDSPLHL.

Ten or more counts support this clonotype. The V and J genes are TRBV28 and TRBJ1-2, with 12 nucleotides matching TRBD1. From germline, CDR1 is MDHEN and CDR2 SYDVKM. The junction had 11 bases not matched to a gene; V was cut back by 4 bases and J by 5 bases. The CDR3 sequence is 17 residues long. The CDR3 sequence: CASSSSSGTGGSYGYTF. The CDR3 DNA follows: TGTGCCAGCAGTTCTTCCTCCGGGACAGGGGGCTCTTATGGCTACACCTTC.

This clonotype was seen at least ten times. The chain joins TRBV2 to TRBJ1-5; 7 bases align to TRBD1. V dropped 3 bases and J dropped 1; count of bases not matched to a gene: 6. The CDR3 sequence is 16 residues long. The germline V gene has CDR1 SNHLY and CDR2 FYNNEI. Here the CDR3 DNA reads TGTGCCAGCAGTGACAAGGGGGCGGCGAGCAATCAGCCCCAGCATTTT. It yields the protein CASSDKGAASNQPQHF.

The chain carries TRBV4-1 and TRBJ2-5; 9 nucleotides align to TRBD2. This CDR3 has 18 residues. Germline CDR1 is MGHRA and CDR2 is YSYEKL. After removal of 3 bases from V and 7 bases from J, the junction contained 18 bases not matched to a gene. The CDR3 DNA reads TGCGCCAGCAGCCATGCCAAGGCGGGAGGGGATATCCTAGGGACCCAGTACTTC. It encodes CASSHAKAGGDILGTQYF.

The chain combines TRBV30 with TRBJ2-3; TRBD1 is a possible D gene (6 bases). This CDR3 comprises 15 residues. With 7 bases removed from V and 0 bases from J, the gap between germline ends came to 17 bases. In germline, CDR1 is GTSNPN, CDR2 SVGIG (reference sequence). The CDR3 DNA follows: TGTGCCTCTTCCTCCAGGACAGCTAGCACAGATACGCAGTATTTT. Its protein product is CASSSRTASTDTQYF.

This clonotype was observed many times. V is TRBV5-1 and J is TRBJ1-2; D unclear. The V and J ends lost 0 bases and 4 bases respectively, with 10 bases between them. The CDR3 is 14 residues long. Per germline, CDR1 SGHRS and CDR2 YFSETQ. CDR3 sequence reads: CASSLEPRFYGYTF. The CDR3 region has the DNA TGCGCCAGCAGCTTGGAACCCCGGTTCTATGGCTACACCTTC.

This clonotype was counted at least ten times. V gene TRBV11-2 combines with J gene TRBJ2-4; the D call may be TRBD1 or TRBD2 (6 bases each). This CDR3 has 14 residues. The V gene lost 3 bases and the J gene lost 4 bases, with 10 bases spanning the gap. Germline V gene sequence: CDR1 SGHAT, CDR2 FQNNGV. CDR3 sequence (DNA): TGTGCCAGCAGCTTCCAGGGGAGGAAAAACATTCAGTACTTC. Amino acid sequence: CASSFQGRKNIQYF.